Below, 15 T cell receptor beta chains from the same sample are listed, as sequenced in a study of T-cell reconstitution after alpha-beta-depleted transplantation in children (TCRdb year 2016). Reading the label with the study, this specimen's treatment or condition is: allogeneic hematopoietic cell transplantation with graft depleted of TCRalphabeta T cells and CD19 B cells. Library prep was done by PCR. The run used an Illumina HiSeq 2500. TCR libraries were prepared with molecular barcoding, using unique molecular identifiers to normalize TCRbeta repertoire quantification. The raw public reads went through TCRdb reprocessing: fastp at Q25, MiXCR clone calling, in-frame beta chains kept. When rows share a CDR3 protein, they turn into one entry using the most common DNA and genes. The sample table lists almost 500,000 distinct CDR3 sequences, roughly a tenth of them with a count of one. The leading ten clones occupy roughly 2.1% of the sample.

This specimen consisted of PBMCs, obtained before TCRalphabeta/CD19-depleted stem cell transplant. The receptors come from a child aged 2 to 10 with inherited bone marrow failure, due to receive a stem cell transplant.

This clonotype was seen many times. The CDR3: CSAQGLAGANGTGELFF. In nucleotides, the CDR3 is TGCAGTGCCCAGGGACTAGCGGGAGCAAATGGCACCGGGGAGCTGTTTTTT. The V and J genes are TRBV20-1 and TRBJ2-2, with 14 nucleotides matching TRBD2. CDR1 and CDR2 (germline): DFQATT, SNEGSKA (reference sequence). The V and J ends lost 6 bases and 4 bases, in that order; junction bases with no gene match: 10. CDR3 length: 17 amino acids.

A remark on this clonotype: A much larger clone is a single base away; this may be a read error. The chain uses TRBV21-1 and TRBJ1-1; the table's TRBD1 call for D was not verified on the DNA. TRBV21-1 is a pseudogene. The CDR3 totals 14 residues. CDR3 sequence (DNA): TGTGCCAGCAGCATGGGGGGGGCAGACACTGACGCTTTCTTT. It specifies CASSMGGADTDAFF.

This clonotype was recorded many times. The genes are TRBV5-1 and TRBJ2-7, with 13 bases aligning to TRBD2. The CDR3 runs to 14 residues. The germline CDR1 and CDR2 sequences are SGHRS and YFSETQ. After removal of 2 bases from V and 6 bases from J, the junction contained 2 bases not matched to a gene. The CDR3 reads CASSFTSGRVEQYF. CDR3 DNA: TGCGCCAGCAGCTTTACTAGCGGGAGGGTCGAGCAGTACTTC.

The chain couples TRBV11-2 to TRBJ2-1; 7 nucleotides match TRBD2. This CDR3 is built from 17 residues. Germline V gene lookup returns CDR1 SGHAT and CDR2 FQNNGV. J lost 3 bases, V lost 0 bases, and 8 bases had no gene match. The CDR3 sequence: CASSLDLRLAVYNEQFF. The DNA of the CDR3 is TGTGCCAGCAGCTTAGATCTTCGGCTAGCGGTCTACAATGAGCAGTTCTTC.

This clonotype appeared many times. This chain connects TRBV20-1 to TRBJ2-7; 7 bases map to TRBD2. The CDR3 is made up of 14 amino acids. Germline CDR1 and CDR2: DFQATT and SNEGSKA (reference sequence). Trimming at V came to 0 bases and at J to 3 bases, leaving 5 bases not matched to a gene. CDR3 in amino acids: CSARDLRDYYEQYF. CDR3 sequence (DNA): TGCAGTGCTAGAGACCTCCGGGACTACTACGAGCAGTACTTC.

This clonotype was counted ten times or more. The chain employs TRBV4-3 and TRBJ2-1; D call uncertain. The CDR3 has 15 residues. V gave up 1 base and J gave up 1 base, with 8 bases separating them. Germline CDR1 LGHNA, CDR2 YSLEER. CDR3 sequence (DNA): TGCGCCAGCAGCCAAGGACCGCGGTCCTACAATGAGCAGTTCTTC. It translates to CASSQGPRSYNEQFF.

The V gene is TRBV27, the J gene TRBJ2-1, with 7 nucleotides matching TRBD2. Per the germline V gene, CDR1 is MNHEY and CDR2 is SMNVEV (reference sequence). Trimming took 7 bases from V and 9 from J; bases not matched to a gene: 12. CDR3 size: 14 residues. In DNA form, the CDR3 reads TGTGCCAGCATGGGGGTAGCGGGTTGGGGTGAGCAGTTCTTC. Its protein is CASMGVAGWGEQFF.

This clonotype showed up many times. CDR3 amino acids: CASSRDRNGYEQYF. CDR3 sequence (DNA): TGTGCCAGCAGCCGGGACAGGAATGGGTACGAGCAGTACTTC. The rearrangement joins TRBV28 to TRBJ2-7, with TRBD1 matching 8 bases. With V trimmed by 6 bases and J by 4 bases, 8 bases remained unmatched. CDR1 and CDR2 from the germline V gene are MDHEN and SYDVKM. This CDR3 has 14 residues. Variable domain in full (rest from reference TRBV28 and TRBJ2-7): DVKVTQSSRYLVKRTGEKVFLECVQDMDHENMFWYRQDPGLGLRLIYFSYDVKMKEKGDIPEGYSVSREKKERFSLILESASTNQTSMYLCASSRDRNGYEQYFGPGTRLTVT.

The sample holds a few counts of this clonotype. CDR3 nucleotide sequence: TGCAGCGGGAAAGGGACAGAGGGCTCCTACGAGCAGTACTTC. Its protein product is CSGKGTEGSYEQYF. V is TRBV29-1 and J is TRBJ2-7, with 7 nucleotides matching TRBD1. V trimming: 7 bases; J trimming: 0 bases; junction bases outside the gene matches: 9. The germline V gene encodes CDR1 SQVTM and CDR2 ANQGSEA. The CDR3 consists of 14 residues.

This clonotype was detected ten times or more. This chain uses TRBV5-1 with TRBJ2-1; 7 bases agree with TRBD1. The CDR3 runs to 15 residues. V shed 0 bases and J 3 bases; nucleotides not matched to a gene: 3. The germline V gene encodes CDR1 SGHRS and CDR2 YFSETQ. The CDR3 loop is CASSLGQGVYNEQFF. The CDR3 DNA reads TGCGCCAGCAGCTTGGGACAGGGTGTCTACAATGAGCAGTTCTTC.

This clonotype showed up many times. This rearrangement joins TRBV7-9 to TRBJ2-3; TRBD2 aligns across 11 bases. V lost 4 bases, J lost 2 bases, and 5 bases stayed unmatched. CDR3 length: 16 amino acids. Germline V gives CDR1 SEHNR, CDR2 FQNEAQ (reference sequence). In DNA form, the CDR3 reads TGTGCCAGCAGCTCCGGGACTAGCGGAGCCACAGATACGCAGTATTTT. Residues: CASSSGTSGATDTQYF.

The sample holds many counts of this clonotype. This sequence joins TRBV12-3 or TRBV12-4 and TRBJ2-7; 11 bases agree with TRBD2. The CDR3 is made up of 14 amino acids. Trimming took 2 bases from V and 7 from J; bases not matched to a gene: 4. The CDR3, as DNA: TGTGCCAGCAGTTTATCTAGGACTAGCGGGGAGCAGTACTTC. Its protein is CASSLSRTSGEQYF.

This clonotype came up many times. The V gene is TRBV10-1, the J gene TRBJ2-2; D is uncertain. Trimming removed 5 bases from V and 5 bases from J, with 12 bases in between. Germline V gives CDR1 WNHNN, CDR2 SYGVQD (reference sequence). There are 14 residues in the CDR3. CDR3 residues: CASSPVGPTGELFF. CDR3 sequence (DNA): TGCGCCAGCAGTCCGGTTGGTCCAACCGGGGAGCTGTTTTTT.

Note on this clonotype: Mismatch with germline at one junction end may stem from a read error. This chain joins TRBV5-1 and TRBJ2-1, with 7 nucleotides matching TRBD2. Germline V gives CDR1 SGHRS, CDR2 YFSETQ. The CDR3 consists of 15 residues. This CDR3 is CASSLGSGTNNDQFF. DNA for the CDR3: TGCGCCAGCAGCTTGGGCAGCGGGACGAACAATGACCAGTTCTTC.

This clonotype was picked up many times. V gene TRBV15 combines with J gene TRBJ2-1; D may correspond to TRBD1 or TRBD2 (5 bases each). This CDR3 contains 14 residues. The germline V gene encodes CDR1 LNHNV and CDR2 YYDKDF (reference sequence). With 0 bases removed from V and 12 bases from J, the gap between germline ends came to 15 bases. The CDR3 loop reads CATSRDFWGIGQFF. The CDR3 DNA reads TGTGCCACCAGCAGAGATTTTTGGGGGATCGGGCAGTTCTTC.